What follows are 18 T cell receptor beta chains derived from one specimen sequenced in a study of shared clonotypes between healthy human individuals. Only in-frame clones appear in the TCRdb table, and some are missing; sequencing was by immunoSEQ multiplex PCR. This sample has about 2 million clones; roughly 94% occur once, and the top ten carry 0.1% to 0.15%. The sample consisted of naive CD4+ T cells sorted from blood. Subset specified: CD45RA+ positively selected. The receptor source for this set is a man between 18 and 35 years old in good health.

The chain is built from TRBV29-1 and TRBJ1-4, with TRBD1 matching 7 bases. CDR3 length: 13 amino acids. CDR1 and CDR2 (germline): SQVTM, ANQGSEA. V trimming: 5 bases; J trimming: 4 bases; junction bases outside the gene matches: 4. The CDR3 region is CSVLRDSNEKLFF. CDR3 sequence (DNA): TGCAGCGTTCTCCGGGACAGTAATGAAAAACTGTTTTTT.

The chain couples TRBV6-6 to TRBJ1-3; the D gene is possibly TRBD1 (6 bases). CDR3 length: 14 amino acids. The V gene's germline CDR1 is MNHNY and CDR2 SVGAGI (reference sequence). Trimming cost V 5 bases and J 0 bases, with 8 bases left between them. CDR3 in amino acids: CASSHRDSGNTIYF. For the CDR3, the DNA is TGTGCCAGCAGTCACAGGGACTCTGGAAACACCATATATTTT.

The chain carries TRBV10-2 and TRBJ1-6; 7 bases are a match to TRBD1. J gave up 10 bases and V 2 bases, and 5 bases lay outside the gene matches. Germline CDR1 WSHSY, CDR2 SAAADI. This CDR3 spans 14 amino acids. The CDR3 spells CASSEQGGGSPLHF. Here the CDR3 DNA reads TGCGCCAGCAGTGAGCAGGGGGGCGGCTCACCCCTCCACTTT.

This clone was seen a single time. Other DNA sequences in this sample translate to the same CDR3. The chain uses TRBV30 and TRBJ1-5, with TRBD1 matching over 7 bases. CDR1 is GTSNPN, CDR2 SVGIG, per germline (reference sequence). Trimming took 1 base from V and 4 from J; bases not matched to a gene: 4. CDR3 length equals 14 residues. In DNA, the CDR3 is TGTGCCTGGAGTGGTGGGACAGTTAATCAGCCCCAGCATTTT. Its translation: CAWSGGTVNQPQHF.

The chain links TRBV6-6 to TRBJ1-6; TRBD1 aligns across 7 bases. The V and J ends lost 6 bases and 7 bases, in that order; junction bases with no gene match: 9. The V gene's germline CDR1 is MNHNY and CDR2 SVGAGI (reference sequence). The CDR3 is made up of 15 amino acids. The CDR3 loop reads CASRNDRAYNSPLHF. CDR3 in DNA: TGTGCCAGCAGAAACGACAGGGCATACAATTCACCCCTCCACTTT.

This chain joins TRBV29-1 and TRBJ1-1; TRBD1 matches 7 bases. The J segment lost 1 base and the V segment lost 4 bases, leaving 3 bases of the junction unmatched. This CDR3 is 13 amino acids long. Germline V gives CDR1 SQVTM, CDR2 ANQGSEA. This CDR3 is CSVVRDRNTEAFF. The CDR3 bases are TGCAGCGTTGTTAGGGACAGGAACACTGAAGCTTTCTTT.

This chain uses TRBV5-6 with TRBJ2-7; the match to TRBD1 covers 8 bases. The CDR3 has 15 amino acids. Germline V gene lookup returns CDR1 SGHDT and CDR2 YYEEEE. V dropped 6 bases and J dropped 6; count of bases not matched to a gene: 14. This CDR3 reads CASILRQGFSTEQYF. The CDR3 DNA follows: TGTGCCAGCATCCTTCGACAGGGGTTCTCGACCGAGCAGTACTTC.

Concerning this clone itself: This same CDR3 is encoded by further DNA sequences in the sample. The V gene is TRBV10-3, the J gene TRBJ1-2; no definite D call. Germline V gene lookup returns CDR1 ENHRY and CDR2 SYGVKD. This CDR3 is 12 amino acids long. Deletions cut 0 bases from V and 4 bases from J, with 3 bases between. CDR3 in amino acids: CAISESSYGYTF. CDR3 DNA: TGTGCCATCAGTGAGTCGAGCTATGGCTACACCTTC.

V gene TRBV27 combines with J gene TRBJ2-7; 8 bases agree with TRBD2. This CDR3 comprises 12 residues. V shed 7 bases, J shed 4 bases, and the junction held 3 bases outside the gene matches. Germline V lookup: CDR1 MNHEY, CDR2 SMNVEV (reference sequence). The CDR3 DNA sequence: TGTGCCAGCAAGCGGGGGCCGTACGAGCAGTACTTC. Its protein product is CASKRGPYEQYF.

DNA for the CDR3: TGTGCCAGCAGCCCTCGTCGGGACACCTCCTCATTTAACTATGGCTACACCTTC. This translates into CASSPRRDTSSFNYGYTF. The chain links TRBV5-5 to TRBJ1-2, with D maybe TRBD1 (6 bases). This CDR3 spans 18 amino acids. V was shortened by 4 bases and J by 1 base, with 23 bases between the two germline ends. In germline, CDR1 is SGHKS, CDR2 YYEKEE (reference sequence).

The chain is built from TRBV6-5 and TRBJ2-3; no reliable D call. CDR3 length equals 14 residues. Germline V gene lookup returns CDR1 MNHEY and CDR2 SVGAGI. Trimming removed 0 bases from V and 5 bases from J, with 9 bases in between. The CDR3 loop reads CASSYSSREDTQYF. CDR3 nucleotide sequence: TGTGCCAGCAGTTACTCGAGTAGGGAAGATACGCAGTATTTT.

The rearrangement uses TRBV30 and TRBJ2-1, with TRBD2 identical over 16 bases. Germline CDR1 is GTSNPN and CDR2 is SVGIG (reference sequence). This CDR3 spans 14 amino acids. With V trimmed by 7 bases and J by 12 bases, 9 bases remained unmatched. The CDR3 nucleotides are TGTGCCTTTATGGGACTAGCGGGAGGGCCGGGGCAGTTCTTC. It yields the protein CAFMGLAGGPGQFF.

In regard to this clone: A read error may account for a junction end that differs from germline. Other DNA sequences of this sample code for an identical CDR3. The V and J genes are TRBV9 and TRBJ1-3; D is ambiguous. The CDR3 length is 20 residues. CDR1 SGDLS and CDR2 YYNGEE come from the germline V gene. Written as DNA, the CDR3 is TGCGCCAGCAGCCCAGGAGGTGAGGGTGTGGGCCCCTTCTCTGGAAACACCATATATTTT. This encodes CASSPGGEGVGPFSGNTIYF.

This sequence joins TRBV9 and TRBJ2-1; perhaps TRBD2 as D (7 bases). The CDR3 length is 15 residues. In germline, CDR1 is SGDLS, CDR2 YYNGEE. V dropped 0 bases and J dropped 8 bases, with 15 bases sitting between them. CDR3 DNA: TGTGCCAGCAGCGTAGCTGCGGGAGAGGGGGATGAGCAGTTCTTC. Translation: CASSVAAGEGDEQFF.

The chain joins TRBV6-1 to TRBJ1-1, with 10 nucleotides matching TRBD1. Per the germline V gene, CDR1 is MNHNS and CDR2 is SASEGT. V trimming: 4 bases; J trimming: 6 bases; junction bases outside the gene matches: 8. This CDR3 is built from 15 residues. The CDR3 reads CASSGTGGNTPEAFF. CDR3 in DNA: TGTGCCAGCAGTGGGACAGGGGGGAACACCCCTGAAGCTTTCTTT.

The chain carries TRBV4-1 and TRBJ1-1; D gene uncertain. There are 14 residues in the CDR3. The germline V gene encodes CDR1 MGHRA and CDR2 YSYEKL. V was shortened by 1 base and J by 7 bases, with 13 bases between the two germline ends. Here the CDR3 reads CASSQGRVWGEAFF. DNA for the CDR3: TGCGCCAGCAGCCAAGGAAGGGTATGGGGTGAAGCTTTCTTT.

CDR3 coding DNA: TGTGCCAGCAGCCGACTACCCTACGAGCAGTACTTC. Residues: CASSRLPYEQYF. This chain uses TRBV6-6 with TRBJ2-7; tentatively, D is TRBD2 (5 bases). The V end was cut by 6 bases, the J end by 2 bases, with 8 bases between. Germline values: CDR1 MNHNY, CDR2 SVGAGI (reference sequence). The CDR3 is made up of 12 amino acids.

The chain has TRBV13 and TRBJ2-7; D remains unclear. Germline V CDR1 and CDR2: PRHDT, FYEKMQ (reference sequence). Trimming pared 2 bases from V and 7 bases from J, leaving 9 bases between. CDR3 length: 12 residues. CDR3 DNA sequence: TGTGCCAGCAGCTTAAGGACCCAGGAGCAGTACTTC. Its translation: CASSLRTQEQYF.